This T cell receptor beta chain was recorded in a study of blood T cell repertoires in COVID-19. About the research overall: Both acute and convalescent COVID-19 samples were obtained from the United States, Italy and Spain. PBMCs, B-cell-depleted T cells, or T cells provided the cDNA or gDNA that made up the material.

V lost 4 bases to trimming and J lost 2 bases; unmatched junction nucleotides: 8. CDR1 and CDR2 (germline): GTSNPN, SVGIG (reference sequence). There are 15 residues in the CDR3. Per the original methods: Amplified reference gene primers provided the basis for estimating nucleated cell counts. Here immunoSEQ multiplex PCR was the method, and the copy in TCRdb shows in-frame clones only, minus some. That table gives V, J and clone size, and the DNA gave D and trimming. The sample carries more than 200,000 clones, 86% recorded once. The rearrangement uses TRBV30 and TRBJ2-3; 8 bases fit TRBD2. The specimen sequenced was peripheral blood. The TCR originated in a man aged 30 to 39 with active or convalescent COVID-19. The CDR3 region is CAWTAGLANTDTQYF. CDR3 coding DNA: TGTGCCTGGACCGCCGGACTAGCTAACACAGATACGCAGTATTTT. The complete variable domain, with remaining parts taken from reference TRBV30 and TRBJ2-3, reads SQTIHQWPATLVQPVGSPLSLECTVEGTSNPNLYWYRQAAGRGLQLLFYSVGIGQISSEVPQNLSASRPQDRQFILSSKKLLLSDSGFYLCAWTAGLANTDTQYFGPGTRLTVL.